The 19 T cell receptor beta chains given below trace back to one sample, sequenced in a study of T cell clonotyping in hematopoietic cell transplantation. Libraries were prepared by immunoSEQ multiplex PCR; TCRdb keeps only in-frame clonotypes and omits some of them. The data contain about 6,500 clones, about 97% of them singletons. Regarding time point: recipient sample about 28 days before transplant, after cytoreduction. The sequencing here drew on peripheral blood mononuclear cells, taken before stem cell transplant. Receptors originate from a man aged 65-85 years with acute myeloid leukemia. Some clones in this sample may be carry-over from other donors' samples.

This clone came up once. The chain carries TRBV28 and TRBJ1-5, with D maybe TRBD1 (6 bases). The germline V and J ends were trimmed by 6 bases and 3 bases, with 12 bases remaining between them. The length of the CDR3 is 14 residues. Germline V gene lookup returns CDR1 MDHEN and CDR2 SYDVKM. The CDR3 spells CASRYTGNNQPQHF. The CDR3 DNA reads TGTGCCAGCAGATACACAGGGAACAATCAGCCCCAGCATTTT. The full variable domain, completed using reference TRBV28 and TRBJ1-5, is DVKVTQSSRYLVKRTGEKVFLECVQDMDHENMFWYRQDPGLGLRLIYFSYDVKMKEKGDIPEGYSVSREKKERFSLILESASTNQTSMYLCASRYTGNNQPQHFGDGTRLSIL.

The chain combines TRBV19 with TRBJ2-2; 7 bases agree with TRBD1. CDR3 length: 16 amino acids. Trimming removed 6 bases from V and 3 bases from J; junction bases left unmatched: 10. Germline V gene lookup returns CDR1 LNHDA and CDR2 SQIVND (reference sequence). CDR3 sequence (DNA): TGTGCCAGTAGCGCAGGGGGATGGGGATACACCGGGGAGCTGTTTTTT. Translated, it gives CASSAGGWGYTGELFF.

J is TRBJ2-5 and V is TRBV30; the match to TRBD2 covers 10 bases. The CDR3 runs to 16 residues. J was trimmed by 2 bases and V by 2 bases; bases with no gene match: 8. Germline loops: CDR1 GTSNPN, CDR2 SVGIG (reference sequence). The CDR3 here is CAWSTTSGATQETQYF. The CDR3 nucleotides are TGTGCCTGGAGTACAACTAGCGGGGCGACTCAAGAGACCCAGTACTTC.

The chain has TRBV10-1 and TRBJ2-7; perhaps D is TRBD1 or TRBD2 (6 bases each). Germline V lookup: CDR1 WNHNN, CDR2 SYGVQD (reference sequence). This CDR3 comprises 16 residues. V was clipped by 6 bases and J by 1 base, with 19 bases between them. The CDR3 DNA reads TGCGCCAGCAGGGGCCCCCGCGGGACACCTTCCTACGAGCAGTACTTC. It codes for CASRGPRGTPSYEQYF.

The chain has TRBV5-1 and TRBJ2-3, with no clear D. The length of the CDR3 is 14 residues. Germline V CDR1 and CDR2: SGHRS, YFSETQ. Trimming shortened V by 0 bases and J by 6 bases, and 11 bases separated the two germline ends. The CDR3 loop reads CASSLAGRFDTQYF. The CDR3 DNA is TGCGCCAGCAGCTTGGCCGGGCGTTTCGATACGCAGTATTTT.

The gene calls are TRBV19 and TRBJ2-1; a weak D match, TRBD1 (6 bases). The ends were cut back, 7 bases at V and 4 bases at J, with 14 bases in the middle. The CDR3 length is 14 residues. Germline CDR1 reads LNHDA; CDR2 reads SQIVND (reference sequence). The CDR3 DNA is TGTGCCAGTATTGGCAGGGGACGATACAATGAGCAGTTCTTC. It yields the protein CASIGRGRYNEQFF.

This sequence joins TRBV5-1 and TRBJ2-7; 9 bases align to TRBD1. J was trimmed by 5 bases and V by 4 bases; bases with no gene match: 10. This CDR3 has 15 amino acids. CDR1 and CDR2 (germline): SGHRS, YFSETQ. CDR3 bases: TGCGCCAGCAGCCCGGGGACAGGGACTAACCACGAGCAGTACTTC. This gives the protein CASSPGTGTNHEQYF.

The chain links TRBV30 to TRBJ1-2, with TRBD1 identical over 7 bases. The CDR3 loop spans 17 amino acids. The germline gives CDR1 GTSNPN, CDR2 SVGIG (reference sequence). Trimming took 2 bases from V and 2 from J; bases not matched to a gene: 14. The CDR3 DNA is TGTGCCTGGAGTCGTATGTCCCCTCTACAGGGGAACTATGGCTACACCTTC. Amino acid sequence: CAWSRMSPLQGNYGYTF.

The chain employs TRBV19 and TRBJ2-7; either TRBD1 or TRBD2 may supply D (5 bases each). This CDR3 has 13 residues. Trimming left V 7 bases short and J 6 bases short, with 16 bases between. The germline gives CDR1 LNHDA, CDR2 SQIVND (reference sequence). CDR3 DNA: TGTGCCAGTATGGGGCTGGGACCTCTCGAGCAGTACTTC. Translated, it gives CASMGLGPLEQYF.

In DNA form, the CDR3 reads TGTGCCAGCAGTTACGACTACCACACAGATACGCAGTATTTT. It encodes CASSYDYHTDTQYF. The chain joins TRBV6-5 to TRBJ2-3; weak D call: TRBD2 (5 bases). Germline-derived CDR1 and CDR2 are MNHEY and SVGAGI. Trimming cost V 2 bases and J 2 bases, with 8 bases left between them. This CDR3 comprises 14 residues.

The chain combines TRBV4-3 with TRBJ2-7, with D tentatively TRBD2 (7 bases). From germline, CDR1 is LGHNA and CDR2 YSLEER. The CDR3 totals 15 residues. V was clipped by 1 base and J by 2 bases, with 12 bases between them. Here the CDR3 DNA reads TGCGCCAGCAGCCAAGTCCAGGGGACTACCTACGAGCAGTACTTC. This gives the protein CASSQVQGTTYEQYF.

V and J are TRBV5-1 and TRBJ1-4; TRBD1 is a possible D gene (6 bases). Germline lookup yields CDR1 SGHRS and CDR2 YFSETQ. The CDR3 consists of 14 residues. V was trimmed by 2 bases and J by 4 bases, leaving 9 bases between them. In DNA form, the CDR3 reads TGCGCCAGCAGCTTAAACAGGGATAATGAAAAACTGTTTTTT. This translates into CASSLNRDNEKLFF.

CDR3 protein: CASSPQATFNYGYTF. The CDR3 coding sequence is TGTGCCAGCAGCCCCCAAGCTACCTTTAACTATGGCTACACCTTC. The chain recombines TRBV11-3 with TRBJ1-2; no definite D call. Per germline, CDR1 SGHNT and CDR2 YENEEA. CDR3 length: 15 residues. V was shortened by 5 bases and J by 1 base, with 14 bases between the two germline ends.

The CDR3 reads CASSVSQSTDTQYF. Written as DNA, the CDR3 is TGTGCCAGCAGCGTATCACAGAGCACAGATACGCAGTATTTT. The genes are TRBV9 and TRBJ2-3; D call uncertain. This CDR3 is 14 amino acids long. Trimming shortened V by 1 base and J by 0 bases, and 6 bases separated the two germline ends. The V gene's germline CDR1 is SGDLS and CDR2 YYNGEE. The variable domain in full, with the rest retrieved from reference TRBV9 and TRBJ2-3, is DSGVTQTPKHLITATGQRVTLRCSPRSGDLSVYWYQQSLDQGLQFLIQYYNGEERAKGNILERFSAQQFPDLHSELNLSSLELGDSALYFCASSVSQSTDTQYFGPGTRLTVL.

CDR3: CASSLDRVKDEQYF. In nucleotides, the CDR3 is TGTGCCAGCAGCTTAGATAGGGTTAAGGACGAGCAGTACTTC. The rearrangement links TRBV11-2 to TRBJ2-7, with D uncertain. CDR3 length equals 14 residues. Trimming cost V 0 bases and J 5 bases, with 11 bases left between them. In germline, CDR1 is SGHAT, CDR2 FQNNGV.

The DNA for the CDR3 is TGTGCCAGCAGTGGCAGGGCTGGGGCCAACGTCCTGACTTTC. Amino acids: CASSGRAGANVLTF. This sequence joins TRBV25-1 and TRBJ2-6; D is perhaps TRBD1 (5 bases). Germline assignment: CDR1 MGHDK and CDR2 SYGVNS. V was cut by 4 bases and J by 2 bases, with 6 bases left in between. This CDR3 region has 14 residues.

This chain uses TRBV19 with TRBJ2-5; possible D gene TRBD2, 5 bases. Germline V gene lookup returns CDR1 LNHDA and CDR2 SQIVND (reference sequence). This CDR3 has 13 residues. V gave up 5 bases and J gave up 0 bases, with 7 bases separating them. CDR3 in amino acids: CASSYGNQETQYF. The CDR3 region has the DNA TGTGCCAGTAGTTACGGGAACCAAGAGACCCAGTACTTC.

The chain couples TRBV2 to TRBJ2-3; D uncertain. Germline lookup yields CDR1 SNHLY and CDR2 FYNNEI. The CDR3 is 13 amino acids. The V end was cut by 3 bases, the J end by 1 base, with 5 bases between. The chain's CDR3 is CASSDVGTDTQYF. The CDR3 bases are TGTGCCAGCAGTGACGTGGGCACAGATACGCAGTATTTT. The full variable domain, rest sourced from reference TRBV2 and TRBJ2-3, is EPEVTQTPSHQVTQMGQEVILRCVPISNHLYFYWYRQILGQKVEFLVSFYNNEISEKSEIFDDQFSVERPDGSNFTLKIRSTKLEDSAMYFCASSDVGTDTQYFGPGTRLTVL.

In DNA, the CDR3 is TGCGCCAGCAGTTCTAGCGGGGGCCTCCTTGGCGAGCAGTACTTC. Translated: CASSSSGGLLGEQYF. This rearrangement joins TRBV10-1 to TRBJ2-7; 10 nucleotides match TRBD2. CDR1 WNHNN and CDR2 SYGVQD come from the germline V gene (reference sequence). J gave up 6 bases and V 5 bases, and 10 bases lay outside the gene matches. The CDR3 has 15 amino acids.